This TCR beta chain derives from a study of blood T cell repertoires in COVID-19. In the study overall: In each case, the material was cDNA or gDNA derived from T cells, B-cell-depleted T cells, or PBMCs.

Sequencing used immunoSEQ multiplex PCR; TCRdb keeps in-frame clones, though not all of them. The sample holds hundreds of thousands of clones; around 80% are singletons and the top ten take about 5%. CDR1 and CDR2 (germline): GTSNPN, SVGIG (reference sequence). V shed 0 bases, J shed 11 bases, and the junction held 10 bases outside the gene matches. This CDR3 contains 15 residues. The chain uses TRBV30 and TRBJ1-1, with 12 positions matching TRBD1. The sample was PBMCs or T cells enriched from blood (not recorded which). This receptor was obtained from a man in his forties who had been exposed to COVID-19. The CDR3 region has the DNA TGTGCCTGGAGTGTACGTGGCTGGGACAGGGGGCAGGCTTTCTTT. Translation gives CAWSVRGWDRGQAFF.